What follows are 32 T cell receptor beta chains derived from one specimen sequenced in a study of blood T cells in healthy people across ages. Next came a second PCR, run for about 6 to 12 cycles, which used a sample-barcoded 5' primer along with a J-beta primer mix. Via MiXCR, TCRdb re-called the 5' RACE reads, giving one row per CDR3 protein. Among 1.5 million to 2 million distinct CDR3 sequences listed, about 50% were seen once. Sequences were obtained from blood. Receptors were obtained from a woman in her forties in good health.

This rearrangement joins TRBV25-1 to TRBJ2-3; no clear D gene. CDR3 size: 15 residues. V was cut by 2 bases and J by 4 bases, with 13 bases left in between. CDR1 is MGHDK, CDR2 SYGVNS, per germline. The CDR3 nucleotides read TGTGCCAGCAGTGAAGGGATTCTAGGCGCAGATACGCAGTATTTT. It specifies CASSEGILGADTQYF.

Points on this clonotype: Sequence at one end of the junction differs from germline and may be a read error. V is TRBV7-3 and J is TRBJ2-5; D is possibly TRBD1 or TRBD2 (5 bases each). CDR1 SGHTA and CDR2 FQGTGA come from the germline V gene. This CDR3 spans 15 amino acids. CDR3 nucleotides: TGCGCCAGCAGCTTAACTTCGGGGCCGGGAGAGACCCAGTACTTC. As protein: CASSLTSGPGETQYF.

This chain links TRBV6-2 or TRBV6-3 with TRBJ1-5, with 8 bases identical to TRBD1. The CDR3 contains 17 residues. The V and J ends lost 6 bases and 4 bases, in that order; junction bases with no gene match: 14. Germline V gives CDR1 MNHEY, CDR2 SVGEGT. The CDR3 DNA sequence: TGTGCCAGCAGAACCCTGTCAGGGGGCGTGTGGAATCAGCCCCAGCATTTT. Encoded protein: CASRTLSGGVWNQPQHF.

CDR3 sequence: CASGTGGAWQPQHF. CDR3 in DNA: TGTGCCAGTGGGACAGGGGGCGCCTGGCAGCCCCAGCATTTT. This sequence joins TRBV2 and TRBJ1-5; 12 positions match TRBD1. Germline trimming cut 9 bases from V and 7 bases from J; bases unmatched to any gene: 7. The CDR3 has 14 amino acids. Per the germline V gene, CDR1 is SNHLY and CDR2 is FYNNEI.

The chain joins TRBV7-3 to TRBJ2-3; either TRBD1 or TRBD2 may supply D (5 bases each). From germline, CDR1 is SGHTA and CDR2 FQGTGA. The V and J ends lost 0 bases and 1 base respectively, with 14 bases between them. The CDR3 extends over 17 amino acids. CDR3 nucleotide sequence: TGTGCCAGCAGCTTAACGTTTGTTGGGACGGGCACAGATACGCAGTATTTT. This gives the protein CASSLTFVGTGTDTQYF.

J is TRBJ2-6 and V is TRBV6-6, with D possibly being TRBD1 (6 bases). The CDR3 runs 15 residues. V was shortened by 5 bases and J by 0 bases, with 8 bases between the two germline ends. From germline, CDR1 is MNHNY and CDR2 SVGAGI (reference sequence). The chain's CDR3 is CASSRTDSGANVLTF. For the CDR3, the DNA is TGTGCCAGCAGTCGGACAGACTCTGGGGCCAACGTCCTGACTTTC.

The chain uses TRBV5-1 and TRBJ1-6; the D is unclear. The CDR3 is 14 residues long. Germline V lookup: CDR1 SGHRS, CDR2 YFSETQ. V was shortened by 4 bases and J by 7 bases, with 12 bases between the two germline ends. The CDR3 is CASSPLPSNSPLHF. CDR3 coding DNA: TGCGCCAGCAGCCCCCTACCGTCGAATTCACCCCTCCACTTT. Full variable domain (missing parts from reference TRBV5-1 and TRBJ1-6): KAGVTQTPRYLIKTRGQQVTLSCSPISGHRSVSWYQQTPGQGLQFLFEYFSETQRNKGNFPGRFSGRQFSNSRSEMNVSTLELGDSALYLCASSPLPSNSPLHFGNGTRLTVT.

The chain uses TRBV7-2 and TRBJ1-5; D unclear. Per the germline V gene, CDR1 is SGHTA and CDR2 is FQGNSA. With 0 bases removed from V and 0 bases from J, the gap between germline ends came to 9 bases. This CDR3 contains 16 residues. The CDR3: CASSLAGSYSNQPQHF. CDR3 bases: TGTGCCAGCAGCTTAGCGGGGTCTTATAGCAATCAGCCCCAGCATTTT.

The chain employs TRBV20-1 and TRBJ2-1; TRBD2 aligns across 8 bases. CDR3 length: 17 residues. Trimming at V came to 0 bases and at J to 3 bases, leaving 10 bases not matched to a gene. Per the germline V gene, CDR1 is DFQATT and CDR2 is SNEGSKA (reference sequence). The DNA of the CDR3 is TGCAGTGCTAGAGATACCAGCGGGGGTCCTCACTACAATGAGCAGTTCTTC. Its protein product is CSARDTSGGPHYNEQFF.

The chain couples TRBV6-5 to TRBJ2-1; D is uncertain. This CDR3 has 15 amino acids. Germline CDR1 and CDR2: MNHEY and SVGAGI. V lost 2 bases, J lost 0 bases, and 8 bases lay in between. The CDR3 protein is CASSYDGNSYNEQFF. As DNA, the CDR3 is TGTGCCAGCAGTTACGACGGAAACTCCTACAATGAGCAGTTCTTC.

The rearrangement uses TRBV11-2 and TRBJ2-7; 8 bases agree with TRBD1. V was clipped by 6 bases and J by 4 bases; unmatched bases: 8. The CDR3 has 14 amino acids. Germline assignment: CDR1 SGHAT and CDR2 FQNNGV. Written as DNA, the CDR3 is TGTGCCAGCAGACTGGTCCAGGGGGCGTACGAGCAGTACTTC. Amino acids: CASRLVQGAYEQYF. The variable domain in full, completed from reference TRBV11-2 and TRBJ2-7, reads EAGVAQSPRYKIIEKRQSVAFWCNPISGHATLYWYQQILGQGPKLLIQFQNNGVVDDSQLPKDRFSAERLKGVDSTLKIQPAKLEDSAVYLCASRLVQGAYEQYFGPGTRLTVT.

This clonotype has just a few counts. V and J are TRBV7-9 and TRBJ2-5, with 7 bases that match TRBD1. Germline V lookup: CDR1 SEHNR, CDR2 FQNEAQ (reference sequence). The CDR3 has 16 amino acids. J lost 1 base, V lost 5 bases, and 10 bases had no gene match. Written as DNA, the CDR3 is TGTGCCAGCAGCACTGCCTGGGGACAGTTCCAAGAGACCCAGTACTTC. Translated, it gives CASSTAWGQFQETQYF.

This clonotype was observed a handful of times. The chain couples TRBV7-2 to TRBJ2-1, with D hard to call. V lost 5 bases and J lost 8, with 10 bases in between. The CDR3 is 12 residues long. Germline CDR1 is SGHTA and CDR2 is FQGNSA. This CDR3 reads CASSPTRDEQFF. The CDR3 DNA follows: TGTGCCAGCAGCCCTACCAGAGATGAGCAGTTCTTC.

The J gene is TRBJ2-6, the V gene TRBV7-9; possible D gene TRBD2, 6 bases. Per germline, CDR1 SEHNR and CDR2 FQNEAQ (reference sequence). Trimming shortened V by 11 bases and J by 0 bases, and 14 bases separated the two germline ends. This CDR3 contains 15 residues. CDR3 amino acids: CAGGSALSGANVLTF. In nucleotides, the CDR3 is TGTGCCGGAGGGTCAGCCCTCTCTGGGGCCAACGTCCTGACTTTC.

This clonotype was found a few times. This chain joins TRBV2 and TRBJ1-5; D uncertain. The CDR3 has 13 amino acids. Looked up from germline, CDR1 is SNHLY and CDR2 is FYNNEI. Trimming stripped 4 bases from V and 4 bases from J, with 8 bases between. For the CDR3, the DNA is TGTGCCAGCAGTGTGGAGGCGAATCAGCCCCAGCATTTT. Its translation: CASSVEANQPQHF.

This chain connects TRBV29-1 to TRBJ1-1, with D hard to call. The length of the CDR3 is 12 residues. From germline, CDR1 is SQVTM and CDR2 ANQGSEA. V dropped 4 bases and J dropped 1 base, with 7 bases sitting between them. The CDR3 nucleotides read TGCAGCGTTGGGGCGGGGAACACTGAAGCTTTCTTT. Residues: CSVGAGNTEAFF.

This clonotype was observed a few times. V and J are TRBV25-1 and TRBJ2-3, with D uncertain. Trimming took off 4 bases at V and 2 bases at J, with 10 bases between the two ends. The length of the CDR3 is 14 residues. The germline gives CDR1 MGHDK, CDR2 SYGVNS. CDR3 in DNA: TGTGCCAGCAGTGTCGGTGACAACACAGATACGCAGTATTTT. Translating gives CASSVGDNTDTQYF.

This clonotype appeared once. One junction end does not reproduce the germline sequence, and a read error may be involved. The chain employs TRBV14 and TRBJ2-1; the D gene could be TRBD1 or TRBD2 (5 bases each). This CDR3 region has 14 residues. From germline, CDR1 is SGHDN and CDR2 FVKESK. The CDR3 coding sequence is TGTACCAGCAGCCAAGGGACGCCCTCTCATGAGCAGTTCTTC. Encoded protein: CTSSQGTPSHEQFF.

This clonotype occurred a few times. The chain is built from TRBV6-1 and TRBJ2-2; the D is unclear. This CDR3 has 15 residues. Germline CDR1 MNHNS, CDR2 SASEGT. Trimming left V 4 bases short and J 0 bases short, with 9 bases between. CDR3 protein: CASSVRTPNTGELFF. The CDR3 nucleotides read TGTGCCAGCAGTGTGCGGACCCCGAACACCGGGGAGCTGTTTTTT.

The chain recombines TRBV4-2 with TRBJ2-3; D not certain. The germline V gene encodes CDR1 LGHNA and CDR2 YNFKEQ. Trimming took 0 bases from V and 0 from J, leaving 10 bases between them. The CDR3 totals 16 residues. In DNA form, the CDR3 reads TGTGCCAGCAGCCAAGAGAGGATGACAAGCACAGATACGCAGTATTTT. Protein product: CASSQERMTSTDTQYF.

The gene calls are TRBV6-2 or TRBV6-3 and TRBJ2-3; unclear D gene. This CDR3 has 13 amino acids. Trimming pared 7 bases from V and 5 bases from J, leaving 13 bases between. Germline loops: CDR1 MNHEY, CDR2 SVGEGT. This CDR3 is CASISSSEDTQYF. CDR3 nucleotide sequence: TGTGCCAGCATATCCTCGTCGGAAGATACGCAGTATTTT.

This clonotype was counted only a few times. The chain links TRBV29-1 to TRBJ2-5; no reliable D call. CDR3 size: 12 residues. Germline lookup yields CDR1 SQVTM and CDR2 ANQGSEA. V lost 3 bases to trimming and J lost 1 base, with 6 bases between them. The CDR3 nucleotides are TGCAGCGTTGATCCGTCCCAAGAGACCCAGTACTTC. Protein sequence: CSVDPSQETQYF.

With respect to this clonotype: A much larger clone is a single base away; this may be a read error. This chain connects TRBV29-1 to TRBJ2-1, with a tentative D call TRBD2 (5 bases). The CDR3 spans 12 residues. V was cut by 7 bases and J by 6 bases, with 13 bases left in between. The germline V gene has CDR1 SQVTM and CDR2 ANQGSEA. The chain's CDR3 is CSALRAPNEQFF. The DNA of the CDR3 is TGCAGCGCCCTGAGGGCCCCCAATGAGCAGTTCTTC.

The CDR3 spells CASSYVDSNVSTDTQYF. The CDR3 region has the DNA TGTGCCAGCAGTTACGTGGACAGCAACGTTAGCACAGATACGCAGTATTTT. The chain has TRBV6-5 and TRBJ2-3, with D perhaps TRBD1 (6 bases). V gave up 2 bases and J gave up 0 bases, with 15 bases separating them. The germline V gene encodes CDR1 MNHEY and CDR2 SVGAGI. The CDR3 has 17 amino acids.

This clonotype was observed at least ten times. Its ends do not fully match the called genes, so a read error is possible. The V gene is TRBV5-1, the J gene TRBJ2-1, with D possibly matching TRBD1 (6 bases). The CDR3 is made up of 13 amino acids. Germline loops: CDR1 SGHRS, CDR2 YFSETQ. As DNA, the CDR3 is TGTGCCAGCAGTTCGACAGGAGGCAATGAGCAGTTCTTC. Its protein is CASSSTGGNEQFF.

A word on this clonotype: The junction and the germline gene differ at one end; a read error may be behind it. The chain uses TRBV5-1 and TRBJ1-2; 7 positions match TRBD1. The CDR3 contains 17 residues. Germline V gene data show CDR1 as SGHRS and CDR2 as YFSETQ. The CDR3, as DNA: TGCGCCAGCAGCTCCCTGAGTGGGGGACAGATTAACTATGGCTACATCTTC. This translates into CASSSLSGGQINYGYIF.

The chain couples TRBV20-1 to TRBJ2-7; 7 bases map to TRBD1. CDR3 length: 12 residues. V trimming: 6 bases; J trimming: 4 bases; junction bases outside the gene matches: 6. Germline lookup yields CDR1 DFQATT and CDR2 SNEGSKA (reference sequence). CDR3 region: CSAPTGMYEQYF. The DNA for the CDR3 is TGCAGTGCACCGACAGGGATGTACGAGCAGTACTTC.

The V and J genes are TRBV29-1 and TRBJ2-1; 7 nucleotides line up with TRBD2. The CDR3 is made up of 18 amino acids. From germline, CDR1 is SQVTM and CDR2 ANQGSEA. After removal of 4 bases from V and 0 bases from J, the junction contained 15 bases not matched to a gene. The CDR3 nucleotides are TGCAGCGTTGTGATGCTAGCGGTTATAGCTAGCTCCTACAATGAGCAGTTCTTC. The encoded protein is CSVVMLAVIASSYNEQFF.

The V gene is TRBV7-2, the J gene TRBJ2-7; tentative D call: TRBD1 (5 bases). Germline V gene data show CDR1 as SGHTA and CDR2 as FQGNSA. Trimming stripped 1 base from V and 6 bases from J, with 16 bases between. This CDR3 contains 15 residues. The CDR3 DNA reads TGTGCCAGCAGCTTAGTGGGGCCCACCAACTTCGAGCAGTACTTC. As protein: CASSLVGPTNFEQYF.

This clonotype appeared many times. Here the CDR3 DNA reads TGCAGCGTGCACGGGCTAGCGGAATCAGATACGCAGTATTTT. This sequence encodes CSVHGLAESDTQYF. The rearrangement uses TRBV29-1 and TRBJ2-3; 7 bases agree with TRBD2. J was trimmed by 4 bases and V by 6 bases; bases with no gene match: 10. The CDR3 is 14 amino acids. Per the germline V gene, CDR1 is SQVTM and CDR2 is ANQGSEA.

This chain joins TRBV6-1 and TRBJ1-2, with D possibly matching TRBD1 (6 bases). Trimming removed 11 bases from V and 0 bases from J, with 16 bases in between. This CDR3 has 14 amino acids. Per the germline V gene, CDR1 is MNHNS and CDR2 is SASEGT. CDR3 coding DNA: TGTGCCTCCAGAGGGGGAACAGCTAACTATGGCTACACCTTC. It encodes CASRGGTANYGYTF.

In DNA, the CDR3 is TGTGCCAGCAGCTTGGGTCGGGGGGAGTGGAATGAGCAGTTCTTC. Its protein product is CASSLGRGEWNEQFF. This rearrangement joins TRBV5-5 to TRBJ2-1; 7 bases are a match to TRBD2. This CDR3 region has 15 residues. Germline-derived CDR1 and CDR2 are SGHKS and YYEKEE (reference sequence). Trimming took 0 bases from V and 7 from J; bases not matched to a gene: 7.